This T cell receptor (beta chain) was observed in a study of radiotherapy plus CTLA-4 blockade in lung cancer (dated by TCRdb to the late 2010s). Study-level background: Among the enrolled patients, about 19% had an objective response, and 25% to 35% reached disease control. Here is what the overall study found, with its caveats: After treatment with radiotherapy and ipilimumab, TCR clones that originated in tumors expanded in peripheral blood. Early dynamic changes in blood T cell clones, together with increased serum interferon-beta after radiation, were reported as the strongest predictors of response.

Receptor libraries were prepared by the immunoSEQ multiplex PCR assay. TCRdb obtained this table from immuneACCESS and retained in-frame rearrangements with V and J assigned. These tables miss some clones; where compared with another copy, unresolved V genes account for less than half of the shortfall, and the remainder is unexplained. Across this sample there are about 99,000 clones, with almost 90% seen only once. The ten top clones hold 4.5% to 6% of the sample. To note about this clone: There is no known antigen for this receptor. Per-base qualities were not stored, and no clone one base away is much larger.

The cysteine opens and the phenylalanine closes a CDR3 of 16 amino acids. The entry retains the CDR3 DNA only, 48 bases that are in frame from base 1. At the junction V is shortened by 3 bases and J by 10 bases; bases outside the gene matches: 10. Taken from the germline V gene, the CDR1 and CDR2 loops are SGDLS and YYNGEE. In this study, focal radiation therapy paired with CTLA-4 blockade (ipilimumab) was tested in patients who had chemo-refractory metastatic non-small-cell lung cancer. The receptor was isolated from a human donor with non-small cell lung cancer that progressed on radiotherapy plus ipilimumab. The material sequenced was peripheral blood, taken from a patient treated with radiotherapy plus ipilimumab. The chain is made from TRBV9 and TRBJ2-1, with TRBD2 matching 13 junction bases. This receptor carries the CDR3 CASSAEGLAGWEEQFF. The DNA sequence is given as TGTGCCAGCAGCGCAGAGGGACTAGCGGGATGGGAAGAGCAGTTCTTC.